These 2 T cell receptor beta chains were all obtained from the same sample, sequenced in a study of tumour-infiltrating T cells in Burkitt lymphoma (dated by TCRdb to between 2020 and 2021). Preparation of the library involved the immunoSEQ multiplex PCR assay. This immuneACCESS table, as held by TCRdb, lists in-frame sequences with V and J called but not all clones. Of the missing ones, under half trace to an unresolved V gene in checked studies; the others have no known cause. In all, the sample holds around 2,500 clones, and 24% of those were seen once. Approximately 17% of the sample is held by the ten biggest clonotypes. Sequences were obtained from tumor tissue from a relapse. Receptor source: a human donor with relapsed Burkitt lymphoma. Some clones in this sample may be carry-over from other donors' samples.

V gene TRBV5-4 combines with J gene TRBJ1-3; TRBD1 might be the D (5 bases). Per germline, CDR1 SGHNT and CDR2 YYREEE (reference sequence). The CDR3 loop spans 12 amino acids. The CDR3 protein is CALGQGGNTIYF. DNA of the CDR3: TGTGCTCTGGGGCAGGGTGGGAACACCATATATTTT.

The table lists this clone with a few counts. The chain links TRBV28 to TRBJ2-3; a possible D gene is TRBD2 (6 bases). The CDR3 has 15 residues. V was cut by 5 bases and J by 3 bases, with 15 bases left in between. CDR1 MDHEN and CDR2 SYDVKM come from the germline V gene. CDR3 residues: CASSPRFRGTDTQYF. Written as DNA, the CDR3 is TGTGCCAGCAGTCCCAGGTTTCGGGGGACAGATACGCAGTATTTT.